Listed here is a single T cell receptor beta chain. Ten or more counts support this clonotype. What antigen it recognizes has not been identified. There are no base qualities to consult, and no much larger clone falls within one base. The data belong to a study of response to subunit inactivated influenza vaccine (dated by TCRdb to the late 2010s). In the study overall: The study used deep quantitative T cell receptor repertoire profiling to track responses to a trivalent subunit inactivated influenza vaccine.

To prepare the library, RT-PCR was applied. Instrument used: Illumina HiSeq 2500. In-frame beta chains were kept once TCRdb had trimmed the public reads at Q25 with fastp and called clones with MiXCR. One record per CDR3 amino acid sequence lists the most common genes and DNA. This sample is represented by 490,000 or so distinct CDR3 sequences; less than 10% of them were singletons. Together, the top ten hold approximately 12% of the sample. Overall results and qualifications from the work: The authors suggested that each seasonal influenza vaccination may recruit only a limited number of new T cells.

Trimming at the junction amounts to 4 bases on V and 1 base on J, and the germline ends lie 13 bases apart. The CDR3 numbers 15 residues from cysteine through phenylalanine. Kept here is only the CDR3 DNA, which spans 45 bases and is read in frame from base 1. Via the germline V gene, CDR1 is LGHNA and CDR2 YNFKEQ. This clonotype was sampled from a man between 50 and 75 years old who received an inactivated influenza vaccine. Donor details come from another sample of the same person, matched by shared clones. The sequence links TRBV4-2 to TRBJ2-5; a tentative D match to TRBD2 spans 6 bases. Here the sequenced sample was PBMCs from blood, taken around 25 months after vaccination. The DNA is TGTGCCAGCAGCCCAGCGGGCAGGTCCCAAGAGACCCAGTACTTC. This codes for CASSPAGRSQETQYF.